One and the same sample provided the 28 T cell receptor beta chains below, sequenced in a study of T cell repertoires in cytomegalovirus infection. These receptors have no known antigen. TCRdb independently ran MiXCR on the reads; one entry per CDR3 protein. This sample yields some 500,000 distinct CDR3 sequences, of which 25% to 35% are seen a single time; about a sixth belongs to the top ten. Sequencing was performed on cultured PBMCs, taken from culture after CMV antigen stimulation. These receptors all stem from a human donor in good health (CMV status not recorded). Some clones in this sample may be carry-over from other donors' samples.

The V and J genes are TRBV7-2 and TRBJ2-1; no reliable D call. The germline gives CDR1 SGHTA, CDR2 FQGNSA. This CDR3 contains 15 residues. V lost 5 bases, J lost 2 bases, and 13 bases lay in between. CDR3 region: CASSPADRPYNEQFF. The CDR3 DNA reads TGTGCCAGCAGCCCCGCCGACCGCCCCTACAATGAGCAGTTCTTC. The whole variable domain, filled in from reference TRBV7-2 and TRBJ2-1, reads GAGVSQSPSNKVTEKGKDVELRCDPISGHTALYWYRQSLGQGLEFLIYFQGNSAPDKSGLPSDRFSAERTGGSVSTLTIQRTQQEDSAVYLCASSPADRPYNEQFFGPGTRLTVL.

This clonotype has just a few counts. The V call is TRBV28, the J call TRBJ2-1, with 12 bases lining up with TRBD2. This CDR3 is built from 16 residues. Germline loops: CDR1 MDHEN, CDR2 SYDVKM. Trimming at V came to 5 bases and at J to 7 bases, leaving 9 bases not matched to a gene. As DNA, the CDR3 is TGTGCCAGCAGTCCAATCGGACTAGCGGGAAGGAATGAGCAGTTCTTC. Residues: CASSPIGLAGRNEQFF. The complete variable domain, with remaining parts taken from reference TRBV28 and TRBJ2-1, reads DVKVTQSSRYLVKRTGEKVFLECVQDMDHENMFWYRQDPGLGLRLIYFSYDVKMKEKGDIPEGYSVSREKKERFSLILESASTNQTSMYLCASSPIGLAGRNEQFFGPGTRLTVL.

With respect to this clonotype: One end of the junction fails to match germline, which may point to a read error. The CDR3 nucleotides read TGTCCCAGCAGCTTTGAGACCCGGGACAGGGGGTCTGAAAAACTGTTTTTT. It encodes CPSSFETRDRGSEKLFF. The V and J genes are TRBV5-8 and TRBJ1-4; 11 bases fit TRBD1. CDR3 length: 17 residues. Germline V gene data show CDR1 as SGHTS and CDR2 as YDEGEE.

This clonotype was found many times. The CDR3 DNA reads as TGTGCCAGCAGTTCAGGTTACGAGCAGTACTTC. Translated, it gives CASSSGYEQYF. The chain recombines TRBV12-3 or TRBV12-4 with TRBJ2-7, with D hard to call. This CDR3 has 11 residues. V was shortened by 4 bases and J by 4 bases, with 5 bases between the two germline ends.

This chain connects TRBV29-1 to TRBJ2-5; D is perhaps TRBD2 (7 bases). The V gene lost 0 bases and the J gene lost 10 bases, with 18 bases spanning the gap. The CDR3 is 14 amino acids. CDR1 is SQVTM, CDR2 ANQGSEA, per germline. CDR3 amino acids: CSVEDHKGGDDQYF. The CDR3 bases are TGCAGCGTTGAAGATCACAAGGGGGGGGACGACCAGTACTTC.

This clonotype was seen more than once but under ten times. The chain has TRBV4-1 and TRBJ2-3; D gene ambiguous. Germline CDR1 MGHRA, CDR2 YSYEKL. The CDR3 runs 15 residues. V was cut by 1 base and J by 2 bases, with 10 bases left in between. The CDR3 protein is CASSQAPGYTDTQYF. CDR3 nucleotides: TGCGCCAGCAGCCAAGCACCTGGTTACACAGATACGCAGTATTTT.

The rearrangement joins TRBV19 to TRBJ2-1, with 8 bases matching TRBD1. CDR3 length: 16 residues. V lost 3 bases to trimming and J lost 8 bases; unmatched junction nucleotides: 12. Germline CDR1 reads LNHDA; CDR2 reads SQIVND (reference sequence). The CDR3 is CASSIWPGQERDEQFF. DNA of the CDR3: TGTGCCAGTAGTATCTGGCCGGGACAGGAGAGGGATGAGCAGTTCTTC. Full variable domain (remainder filled in from reference TRBV19 and TRBJ2-1): DGGITQSPKYLFRKEGQNVTLSCEQNLNHDAMYWYRQDPGQGLRLIYYSQIVNDFQKGDIAEGYSVSREKKESFPLTVTSAQKNPTAFYLCASSIWPGQERDEQFFGPGTRLTVL.

The chain combines TRBV10-2 with TRBJ2-1; tentatively, D is TRBD2 (6 bases). This CDR3 comprises 14 residues. Germline assignment: CDR1 WSHSY and CDR2 SAAADI. The V end lost 8 bases, the J end lost 8 bases, and 19 bases lay between the germline ends. The CDR3 DNA reads as TGCGCCAGCTTTCGGACTAACCCATTGGATGAGCAGTTCTTC. This codes for CASFRTNPLDEQFF.

The table lists this clonotype with many counts. V gene TRBV7-2 combines with J gene TRBJ1-1, with D unresolved. Trimming removed 5 bases from V and 6 bases from J, with 13 bases in between. This CDR3 region has 13 residues. CDR1 is SGHTA and CDR2 is FQGNSA in the germline V gene. The CDR3: CASSLWMAAEAFF. CDR3 coding DNA: TGTGCCAGCAGCCTATGGATGGCCGCTGAAGCTTTCTTT. The whole variable domain, filled in from reference TRBV7-2 and TRBJ1-1, reads GAGVSQSPSNKVTEKGKDVELRCDPISGHTALYWYRQSLGQGLEFLIYFQGNSAPDKSGLPSDRFSAERTGGSVSTLTIQRTQQEDSAVYLCASSLWMAAEAFFGQGTRLTVV.

The J gene is TRBJ2-1, the V gene TRBV20-1, with 10 bases that match TRBD1. Germline-derived CDR1 and CDR2 are DFQATT and SNEGSKA (reference sequence). Losses at the gene ends were 7 bases for V and 7 bases for J; bases not matched to a gene: 13. The CDR3 is 15 residues long. This chain's CDR3 is CSVTSRDRGWNEQFF. The CDR3 region has the DNA TGCAGTGTAACGTCCCGGGACAGGGGTTGGAATGAGCAGTTCTTC.

This clonotype was observed many times. The V call is TRBV24-1, the J call TRBJ2-3, with 11 bases identical to TRBD1. Germline CDR1 KGHDR, CDR2 SFDVKD. The CDR3 length is 14 residues. V shed 7 bases, J shed 4 bases, and the junction held 3 bases outside the gene matches. The CDR3 spells CATRGQGEADTQYF. DNA for the CDR3: TGTGCCACCAGGGGACAGGGGGAAGCAGATACGCAGTATTTT.

The rearrangement uses TRBV6-1 and TRBJ2-3; D uncertain. V was shortened by 7 bases and J by 4 bases, with 3 bases between the two germline ends. Germline CDR1 reads MNHNS; CDR2 reads SASEGT. The CDR3 runs 10 residues. CDR3 coding DNA: TGTGCCAGCATTGCAGATACGCAGTATTTT. It is translated as CASIADTQYF.

This clonotype was seen only once. The chain combines TRBV28 with TRBJ1-1; tentatively, D is TRBD1 (5 bases). The germline gives CDR1 MDHEN, CDR2 SYDVKM. With 9 bases removed from V and 1 base from J, the gap between germline ends came to 12 bases. The CDR3 length is 13 residues. The CDR3 spells CARRQPPNTEAFF. CDR3 DNA: TGTGCCAGACGACAGCCACCGAACACTGAAGCTTTCTTT.

This clonotype was seen many times. The chain couples TRBV12-3 or TRBV12-4 to TRBJ2-2, with no clear D. V dropped 3 bases and J dropped 1 base, with 9 bases sitting between them. The CDR3 covers 15 residues. In nucleotides, the CDR3 is TGTGCCAGCAGTTTTTACCAGCGGAACACCGGGGAGCTGTTTTTT. It codes for CASSFYQRNTGELFF.

The V gene is TRBV30, the J gene TRBJ2-6; 7 nucleotides agree with TRBD1. V lost 8 bases to trimming and J lost 2 bases; unmatched junction nucleotides: 0. Germline-derived CDR1 and CDR2 are GTSNPN and SVGIG (reference sequence). The length of the CDR3 is 12 residues. CDR3 DNA: TGTGCCCAGGGGGCTGGGGCCAACGTCCTGACTTTC. It specifies CAQGAGANVLTF.

Note on this clonotype: Germline is not matched at one junction end, which may reflect a read error. The chain employs TRBV7-6 and TRBJ2-5; D is unclear. Germline-derived CDR1 and CDR2 are SGHVS and FNYEAQ. The CDR3 runs 13 residues. The CDR3 DNA sequence: TGTGCTAGCAGCTTAATACGAATGAAGACCCAGTACTTC. Its protein product is CASSLIRMKTQYF. Looking up the rest from reference TRBV7-6 and TRBJ2-5 gives the full variable domain: GAGVSQSPRYKVTKRGQDVALRCDPISGHVSLYWYRQALGQGPEFLTYFNYEAQQDKSGLPNDRFSAERPEGSISTLTIQRTEQRDSAMYRCASSLIRMKTQYFGPGTRLLVL.

This clonotype was seen ten or more times. J is TRBJ2-1 and V is TRBV7-9; TRBD2 aligns across 7 bases. Losses at the gene ends were 3 bases for V and 2 bases for J; bases not matched to a gene: 7. This CDR3 is built from 16 residues. The germline CDR1 and CDR2 sequences are SEHNR and FQNEAQ (reference sequence). The CDR3 sequence is CASSFLLGLAYNEQFF. For the CDR3, the DNA is TGTGCCAGCAGCTTCTTGTTAGGACTAGCCTACAATGAGCAGTTCTTC.

This clonotype was counted many times. The chain has TRBV7-2 and TRBJ2-1; 9 positions match TRBD2. V shed 5 bases and J 1 base; nucleotides not matched to a gene: 3. This CDR3 has 15 amino acids. Germline CDR1 reads SGHTA; CDR2 reads FQGNSA. This CDR3 reads CASSLSGRSYNEQFF. The CDR3 DNA follows: TGTGCCAGCAGCCTGAGCGGGAGGTCCTACAATGAGCAGTTCTTC.

This clonotype was seen a handful of times. The chain combines TRBV11-3 with TRBJ2-2; D not certain. The CDR3 runs 14 residues. CDR1 and CDR2 (germline): SGHNT, YENEEA. Trimming removed 0 bases at V and 7 bases at J, with 9 bases between. The CDR3 DNA sequence: TGTGCCAGCAGCTTAGATCGAAAAGGCGGGGAGCTGTTTTTT. Amino acids: CASSLDRKGGELFF.

J is TRBJ2-5 and V is TRBV19; TRBD1 might be the D (5 bases). Germline assignment: CDR1 LNHDA and CDR2 SQIVND (reference sequence). The CDR3 has 15 residues. V was shortened by 10 bases and J by 1 base, with 19 bases between the two germline ends. CDR3 sequence: CATSSGQGAQETQYF. The CDR3, as DNA: TGTGCCACCTCATCCGGGCAAGGGGCCCAAGAGACCCAGTACTTC. The whole variable domain, filled in from reference TRBV19 and TRBJ2-5, reads DGGITQSPKYLFRKEGQNVTLSCEQNLNHDAMYWYRQDPGQGLRLIYYSQIVNDFQKGDIAEGYSVSREKKESFPLTVTSAQKNPTAFYLCATSSGQGAQETQYFGPGTRLLVL.

The V gene is TRBV5-1, the J gene TRBJ2-1; a weak D match, TRBD2 (6 bases). The CDR3 runs to 15 residues. Germline lookup yields CDR1 SGHRS and CDR2 YFSETQ. V dropped 2 bases and J dropped 6 bases, with 15 bases sitting between them. CDR3 in amino acids: CASSFKSFGSNEQFF. For the CDR3, the DNA is TGCGCCAGCAGCTTTAAATCGTTCGGGAGCAATGAGCAGTTCTTC.

This chain uses TRBV7-9 with TRBJ2-4, with D perhaps TRBD2 (6 bases). The V end was cut by 5 bases, the J end by 8 bases, with 19 bases between. The length of the CDR3 is 15 residues. Germline lookup yields CDR1 SEHNR and CDR2 FQNEAQ (reference sequence). The chain's CDR3 is CASSPGKGRGDIQYF. CDR3 coding DNA: TGTGCCAGCAGCCCGGGAAAGGGTCGCGGGGACATTCAGTACTTC. The complete variable domain, with remaining parts taken from reference TRBV7-9 and TRBJ2-4, reads DTGVSQNPRHKITKRGQNVTFRCDPISEHNRLYWYRQTLGQGPEFLTYFQNEAQLEKSRLLSDRFSAERPKGSFSTLEIQRTEQGDSAMYLCASSPGKGRGDIQYFGAGTRLSVL.

This clonotype was picked up a small number of times. The CDR3 reads CASNRNTGELFF. Written as DNA, the CDR3 is TGTGCCAGCAACAGAAACACCGGGGAGCTGTTTTTT. This chain links TRBV28 with TRBJ2-2; D not certain. From germline, CDR1 is MDHEN and CDR2 SYDVKM. Trimming cost V 7 bases and J 2 bases, with 5 bases left between them. The CDR3 totals 12 residues.

This clonotype was observed at least ten times. The V and J genes are TRBV7-2 and TRBJ2-2; 13 bases agree with TRBD2. This CDR3 region has 16 residues. Germline V gene data show CDR1 as SGHTA and CDR2 as FQGNSA. The V and J ends lost 4 bases and 5 bases, in that order; junction bases with no gene match: 4. The CDR3 bases are TGTGCCAGCAGCTCCGGACTAGCGGGAGTAACCGGGGAGCTGTTTTTT. Its translation is CASSSGLAGVTGELFF. Full variable domain (remainder filled in from reference TRBV7-2 and TRBJ2-2): GAGVSQSPSNKVTEKGKDVELRCDPISGHTALYWYRQSLGQGLEFLIYFQGNSAPDKSGLPSDRFSAERTGGSVSTLTIQRTQQEDSAVYLCASSSGLAGVTGELFFGEGSRLTVL.

The chain links TRBV20-1 to TRBJ2-7, with 11 nucleotides matching TRBD2. CDR3 length: 13 amino acids. V dropped 4 bases and J dropped 5; count of bases not matched to a gene: 4. The germline gives CDR1 DFQATT, CDR2 SNEGSKA (reference sequence). The CDR3, as DNA: TGCAGTGCTAATAGCGGGAGGGCCCACGAGCAGTACTTC. Translation: CSANSGRAHEQYF.

This clonotype appeared a few times. This sequence joins TRBV7-9 and TRBJ2-7; 13 bases fit TRBD2. The CDR3 length is 20 residues. Trimming removed 6 bases from V and 4 bases from J; junction bases left unmatched: 21. Germline loops: CDR1 SEHNR, CDR2 FQNEAQ (reference sequence). CDR3 in DNA: TGTGCCAGCAGTAAACTGACCGGGACTAGCGGGGTGCTTGTCGGTTACGAGCAGTACTTC. Amino acids: CASSKLTGTSGVLVGYEQYF.

This clonotype showed up just a few times. The CDR3 region has the DNA TGTGCCAGCAGCTTAAGAGCCTCCTACAATGAGCAGTTCTTC. Translating gives CASSLRASYNEQFF. The genes are TRBV7-8 and TRBJ2-1; D is uncertain. The CDR3 has 14 amino acids. Germline loops: CDR1 SGHVS, CDR2 FQNEAQ. Trimming left V 2 bases short and J 0 bases short, with 5 bases between.

A few counts support this clonotype. The chain is built from TRBV7-6 and TRBJ2-1; D remains ambiguous. V was shortened by 1 base and J by 6 bases, with 10 bases between the two germline ends. Germline V CDR1 and CDR2: SGHVS, FNYEAQ. The CDR3 loop spans 14 amino acids. CDR3 sequence reads: CASSLDPDGNEQFF. The CDR3 nucleotides read TGTGCCAGCAGCTTAGATCCCGACGGCAATGAGCAGTTCTTC.